This record concerns one T cell receptor beta chain sequence. It has no known antigen specificity. No much larger clone exists at a distance of one base, and base qualities are not known. These data belong to a study of blood T cells in healthy people across ages (dated by TCRdb to about 2015). In the study overall: Template switching captured roughly one uniquely barcoded TCR beta cDNA molecule per two T cells in model experiments. Age-related changes in TCR beta repertoire diversity were measured in the study by deep sequencing normalized with unique cDNA molecular identifiers. The donors were divided into four age groups: young (average around 15 years), middle-aged (under 40), aged (about 61) and long-lived (about 80). To avoid experimental bias, donors of different ages were randomly spread across the sequencing lanes. For two donors (one aged 18 to 30 and one aged 80 or older), the study analyzed two additional independent replicas of 1 million unique cDNA reads from the same blood draw.

Broader findings and caveats from the paper: Since profiling was done on bulk unsorted PBMCs, naive and antigen-experienced compartments could not be conclusively compared. Estimates of total diversity based on one million sequenced T cells were regarded as lower bounds and as underestimates. Observed TCR beta diversity per million T cells fell roughly linearly with age, and a significant reduction was already apparent by age roughly 40. Because the CMV infection status of the donors was unknown, age-related changes in expanded clonotypes may potentially have been confounded. Compared with the aged group, the long-lived group had more naive CD4+ T cells, fewer expanded clones and increased TCR diversity, suggesting age selection. There was a strong correlation between observed TCR beta diversity and the percentage of naive T cells measured by flow cytometry.

The approximately 39 donors, aged about 6 to 95 years, were systemically healthy Caucasian individuals from Russia. Approximately 10 milliliters of peripheral blood were collected from each donor into EDTA-treated Vacutainer tubes. PBMCs were isolated by Ficoll-Paque density-gradient centrifugation, with at least 6.5 million obtained per sample. Total RNA, at least 6 micrograms per sample, was extracted from PBMCs with Trizol reagent. The percentages of naive CD45RAhigh/CD27high T cells were determined by flow cytometry on a PBMC aliquot from every donor. From its cysteine to its phenylalanine, the CDR3 spans 14 amino acids. The read is trimmed to its CDR3 DNA, 42 bases read in frame from base 1. From the germline V gene, CDR1 is LGHNA and CDR2 is YSLEER. V trim: 4 bases; J trim: 5 bases; unmatched bases: 5. Receptor libraries were prepared by 5' RACE. The second PCR ran for roughly 7 to 12 cycles and used a J-beta primer mix along with a sample-barcoded 5' primer. A unique molecular identifier was introduced onto each TCR beta cDNA molecule by a template-switch 5' adaptor carrying 12 random nucleotides. Each sample yielded at least 2.5 million CDR3-containing paired-end reads. All of the RNA was converted into first-strand cDNA using the Mint cDNA synthesis kit, with a TRBC-specific oligonucleotide serving as the primer. All cDNA was treated with uracil-DNA glycosylase and then went through a first 18-cycle PCR with the universal primers M1SS and BC2_uni_R. As for the original processing: For normalization, 1 million high-quality reads, each with a distinct molecular identifier, were randomly selected from each sample. Reads with shared molecular identifiers were discarded instead of being binned into consensus sequences. MiTCR, with a Q25 quality threshold and the strictest error-elimination algorithm, was used for CDR3 identification, clonotype clustering and error correction. A nonparametric unseen species model with Euler transformation was used to estimate a lower bound on total TCR beta diversity. TCRdb reprocessed the public reads (quality trimming at Q25 with fastp, clone calling with MiXCR) and kept in-frame beta chains. Each CDR3 protein gets just one entry, which takes the most common genes and DNA from the rows behind it. It is TCRdb's table, rather than the study itself, that gives the V and J calls and clone size. The sample table records 1.8 million or so distinct CDR3 sequences; more than 35% of these occur just once. The top ten hold roughly 23% of the sample.

Sequencing input: blood. The chain couples TRBV4-3 to TRBJ2-5; TRBD1 lines up with 9 middle nucleotides. The clonotype comes from a human donor in good health. The sequenced DNA is TGCGCCAGCAGCCGGGACAGGGCTTTGGAGACCCAGTACTTC. This translates into CASSRDRALETQYF.